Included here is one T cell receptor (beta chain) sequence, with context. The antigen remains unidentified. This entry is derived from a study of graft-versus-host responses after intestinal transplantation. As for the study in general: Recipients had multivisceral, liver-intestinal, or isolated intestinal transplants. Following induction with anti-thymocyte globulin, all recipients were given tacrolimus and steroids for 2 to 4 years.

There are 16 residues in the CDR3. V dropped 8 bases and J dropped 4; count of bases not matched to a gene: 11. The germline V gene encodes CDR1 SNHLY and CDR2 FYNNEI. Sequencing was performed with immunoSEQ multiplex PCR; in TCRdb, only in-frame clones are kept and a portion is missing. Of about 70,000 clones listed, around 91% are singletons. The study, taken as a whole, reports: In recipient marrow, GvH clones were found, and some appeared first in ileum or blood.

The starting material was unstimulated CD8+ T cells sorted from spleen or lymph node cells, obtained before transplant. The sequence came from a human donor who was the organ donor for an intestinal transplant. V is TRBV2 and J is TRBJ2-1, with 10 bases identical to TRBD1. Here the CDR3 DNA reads TGTGCCAGCGTAGGGTACGGGACAGGGGATTACAATGAGCAGTTCTTC. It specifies CASVGYGTGDYNEQFF.